This T cell receptor beta chain was captured by sequencing in a study of blood T cells in healthy people across ages. Study observations and caveats: Naive T cell percentage showed a strong correlation with TCR beta diversity.

This clonotype was detected a few times. Its cognate antigen is unknown. Primed by a sample-barcoded 5' primer and a J-beta primer mix, a second PCR proceeded for 7 to 11 cycles. TCRdb reanalysed the 5' RACE reads using MiXCR and keeps one entry per CDR3 protein. The table shows some 1,800,000 distinct CDR3 sequences, with approximately 39% occurring only once. Sequencing was done on a sample of blood. The sequence came from a human donor in good health.

The CDR3 coding sequence is TGCAGCGTTGATTCAGAATTGGGCTACACCTTC. It specifies CSVDSELGYTF. The V gene is TRBV29-1, the J gene TRBJ1-2; D is unclear. Per the germline V gene, CDR1 is SQVTM and CDR2 is ANQGSEA. The V and J ends lost 3 bases and 8 bases respectively, with 10 bases between them. The CDR3 totals 11 residues.